These T cell receptor beta chains were read from a single sample in a study of neurological immune-mediated disorders. TCRdb itself ran the 5' RACE reads through MiXCR, one entry per CDR3 protein. Here the sample spans approximately 80,000 distinct CDR3 sequences, more than 5% being singletons. The specimen was PBMCs. The receptors here all came from an older woman with multiple sclerosis. Both conserved end residues are part of each CDR3. D genes are given only for firm matches. Some rows have no size entry. The others give once, few or many, or a class for an expanded clone.

d_call: -
v_call: TRBV29-1
j_call: TRBJ1-2
clone_size: many
cdr3_nt: TGCAGCGTTGTCGAAGGGAACGGCTACACCTTC
cdr3_aa: CSVVEGNGYTF

d_call: -
v_call: TRBV12-3/TRBV12-4
j_call: TRBJ2-5
clone_size: many
cdr3_nt: TGTGCCAGCAGGGTACAGGGATTGGAGACCCAGTACTTC
cdr3_aa: CASRVQGLETQYF

d_call: -
v_call: TRBV6-1
j_call: TRBJ2-7
clone_size: -
cdr3_nt: TGTGCCAGCCGTGGGGCTAACGGGGGACACGAGTCCTACGAGCAGTACTTC
cdr3_aa: CASRGANGGHESYEQYF

d_call: TRBD1
v_call: TRBV6-1
j_call: TRBJ2-5
clone_size: many
cdr3_nt: TGTGCCAGCAGACTCGACAGGGGGCTGGAAGAGACCCAGTACTTC
cdr3_aa: CASRLDRGLEETQYF

d_call: -
v_call: TRBV14
j_call: TRBJ1-2
clone_size: many
cdr3_nt: TGTGCCAGCAGCCAACAACAGAGATATGGCTACACCTTC
cdr3_aa: CASSQQQRYGYTF

d_call: -
v_call: TRBV7-9
j_call: TRBJ1-3
clone_size: few
cdr3_nt: TGTGCCAGCAGCTTAGACCAGGGAACTGGAAACACCATATATTTT
cdr3_aa: CASSLDQGTGNTIYF

d_call: -
v_call: TRBV9
j_call: TRBJ2-3
clone_size: many
cdr3_nt: TGTGCCAGCAGCGTAGGGTCCTCCCGCACAGATACGCAGTATTTT
cdr3_aa: CASSVGSSRTDTQYF

d_call: TRBD1
v_call: TRBV3-1
j_call: TRBJ2-7
clone_size: -
cdr3_nt: TGTGCCAGCAGCCGAACCCCGGGGGACAGGGTCTACGAGCAGTACTTC
cdr3_aa: CASSRTPGDRVYEQYF

d_call: -
v_call: TRBV7-2
j_call: TRBJ2-7
clone_size: many
cdr3_nt: TGTGCCAGCAGCTTCCCAAATACCTACGATTGGCAGTACTTC
cdr3_aa: CASSFPNTYDWQYF

d_call: -
v_call: TRBV29-1
j_call: TRBJ2-4
clone_size: many
cdr3_nt: TGCAGCGTTTCAGGGGTCATAGCCAAAAACATTCAGTACTTC
cdr3_aa: CSVSGVIAKNIQYF

d_call: -
v_call: TRBV6-2/TRBV6-3
j_call: TRBJ2-5
clone_size: many
cdr3_nt: TGTGCCAGCACCGCACAACAACAAGAGACCCAGTACTTC
cdr3_aa: CASTAQQQETQYF

d_call: -
v_call: TRBV2
j_call: TRBJ1-1
clone_size: many
cdr3_nt: TGTGCCAGCATCCACAGGGTCAACACTGAAGCTTTCTTT
cdr3_aa: CASIHRVNTEAFF

d_call: -
v_call: TRBV20-1
j_call: TRBJ2-3
clone_size: many
cdr3_nt: TGCAGTGCTAGGTGGGGGGATACGCAGTATTTT
cdr3_aa: CSARWGDTQYF

d_call: -
v_call: TRBV20-1
j_call: TRBJ1-1
clone_size: many
cdr3_nt: TGCAGTGCAAGGACGGCACCGGGGGACACTGAAGCTTTCTTT
cdr3_aa: CSARTAPGDTEAFF

d_call: -
v_call: TRBV18
j_call: TRBJ2-5
clone_size: -
cdr3_nt: TGTGCCAGCTCACCGGGACAACTTCGAGAGACCCAGTACTTC
cdr3_aa: CASSPGQLRETQYF

d_call: -
v_call: TRBV6-5
j_call: TRBJ1-3
clone_size: -
cdr3_nt: TGTGCCAGCAGCCCCACTCTACCGGGCTCTGGAAACACCATATATTTT
cdr3_aa: CASSPTLPGSGNTIYF

d_call: TRBD1
v_call: TRBV5-1
j_call: TRBJ2-3
clone_size: many
cdr3_nt: TGCGCCAGCAGCTTGGAGGGACAGTTTTCAGATACGCAGTATTTT
cdr3_aa: CASSLEGQFSDTQYF

d_call: -
v_call: TRBV5-1
j_call: TRBJ1-6
clone_size: many
cdr3_nt: TGCGCCAGCAGCCGGGAGCCAGGCCGCGACGGTTCACCCCTCCACTTT
cdr3_aa: CASSREPGRDGSPLHF

d_call: -
v_call: TRBV5-1
j_call: TRBJ2-1
clone_size: many
cdr3_nt: TGCGCCAGCAGCTTGGGGACGCCGAACAATGAGCAGTTCTTC
cdr3_aa: CASSLGTPNNEQFF

d_call: -
v_call: TRBV18
j_call: TRBJ2-1
clone_size: many
cdr3_nt: TGTGCCAGCTCACCGGCGGGGTACTCCTACAATGAGCAGTTCTTC
cdr3_aa: CASSPAGYSYNEQFF

d_call: TRBD1
v_call: TRBV3-1
j_call: TRBJ2-6
clone_size: -
cdr3_nt: TGTGCCAGCAGCCGGGGACAGGGTTCTGGGGTCAACGTCCTTACTTTC
cdr3_aa: CASSRGQGSGVNVLTF

d_call: TRBD1
v_call: TRBV10-3
j_call: TRBJ1-6
clone_size: many
cdr3_nt: TGTGCCATCAGCCCAGGGGGCGCATCACCCCTCCACTTT
cdr3_aa: CAISPGGASPLHF

d_call: TRBD1
v_call: TRBV20-1
j_call: TRBJ2-6
clone_size: many
cdr3_nt: TGCAGTGCCGCCGGGACAGAGAGCTCTGGGGCCAACGTCCTGACTTTC
cdr3_aa: CSAAGTESSGANVLTF

d_call: -
v_call: TRBV5-1
j_call: TRBJ2-5
clone_size: many
cdr3_nt: TGCGCCAGCAGCTACCGGGGCTTCCAAGAGACCCAGTACTTC
cdr3_aa: CASSYRGFQETQYF